These 27 T cell receptor beta chains originate from one sample sequenced in a study of blood T cell repertoires in COVID-19. Sequencing was performed with immunoSEQ multiplex PCR; in TCRdb, only in-frame clones are kept and a portion is missing. This table holds tens of thousands of clones, 85% to 95% found once. The sample was peripheral blood. The receptor set was obtained from a woman of 80 years or more with acute or convalescent COVID-19.

The rearrangement links TRBV10-3 to TRBJ1-4; D remains unclear. Per germline, CDR1 ENHRY and CDR2 SYGVKD. This CDR3 contains 13 residues. Trimming took 3 bases from V and 7 from J, leaving 9 bases between them. The CDR3, as DNA: TGTGCCATCAGTGAACCCCGCGGTGAAAAACTGTTTTTT. Translation: CAISEPRGEKLFF.

This sequence joins TRBV27 and TRBJ2-1, with D tentatively TRBD2 (6 bases). Germline assignment: CDR1 MNHEY and CDR2 SMNVEV (reference sequence). V shed 8 bases and J shed 8 bases, with 22 bases lying between them. This CDR3 region has 15 residues. CDR3 DNA: TGTGCCAGCGGACGTCCGGGACTCAACTCGGATGAGCAGTTCTTC. It codes for CASGRPGLNSDEQFF.

The V call is TRBV6-2 or TRBV6-3, the J call TRBJ2-2; D is ambiguous. Germline CDR1 MNHEY, CDR2 SVGEGT. The CDR3 is made up of 15 amino acids. V lost 0 bases to trimming and J lost 2 bases, with 7 bases between them. As DNA, the CDR3 is TGTGCCAGCAGTTACTCCACTACCAACACCGGGGAGCTGTTTTTT. It encodes CASSYSTTNTGELFF.

The chain uses TRBV7-8 and TRBJ1-5; perhaps TRBD1 as D (6 bases). V lost 5 bases, J lost 3 bases, and 14 bases lay in between. This CDR3 comprises 15 residues. Germline CDR1 is SGHVS and CDR2 is FQNEAQ. The CDR3 coding sequence is TGTGCCAGCAGCACAGGACAGACAAACAATCAGCCCCAGCATTTT. It encodes CASSTGQTNNQPQHF.

This clone turned up a few times. The chain links TRBV9 to TRBJ1-5, with 7 bases that match TRBD1. V lost 4 bases and J lost 5; bases outside the gene matches: 3. This CDR3 is 13 amino acids long. Germline CDR1 is SGDLS and CDR2 is YYNGEE. The CDR3 loop is CASSNGQDQPQHF. CDR3 bases: TGTGCCAGCAGCAATGGACAGGATCAGCCCCAGCATTTT.

This chain joins TRBV4-1 and TRBJ2-1, with D tentatively TRBD1 (8 bases). The CDR3 is made up of 16 amino acids. Trimming left V 4 bases short and J 9 bases short, with 22 bases between. Germline CDR1 MGHRA, CDR2 YSYEKL. DNA for the CDR3: TGCGCCAGCAGCCTAACGCCTACACAGGGGGAGGGTGAGCAGTTCTTC. Protein sequence: CASSLTPTQGEGEQFF.

The chain links TRBV19 to TRBJ1-2; TRBD1 matches at 7 bases. Trimming took 7 bases from V and 6 from J; bases not matched to a gene: 11. Germline CDR1 reads LNHDA; CDR2 reads SQIVND (reference sequence). The CDR3 loop spans 14 amino acids. CDR3 coding DNA: TGTGCCAGTAAGTCTTCCGACAGGGATAATGGCTACACCTTC. Encoded protein: CASKSSDRDNGYTF.

V is TRBV2 and J is TRBJ1-2; D gene uncertain. Germline V gene lookup returns CDR1 SNHLY and CDR2 FYNNEI. The CDR3 spans 13 residues. Between the trimmed V and J ends, which lost 3 bases and 4 bases, there was a span of 9 bases. The CDR3: CASSDQVLYGYTF. The CDR3 DNA is TGTGCCAGCAGTGATCAGGTCCTCTATGGCTACACCTTC.

The chain links TRBV29-1 to TRBJ2-3, with 10 bases aligning to TRBD1. J gave up 6 bases and V 6 bases, and 9 bases lay outside the gene matches. Germline CDR1 and CDR2: SQVTM and ANQGSEA. The CDR3 loop spans 14 amino acids. The CDR3 loop is CSVQWDRGGDTQYF. CDR3 DNA sequence: TGCAGCGTACAGTGGGACAGGGGAGGGGATACGCAGTATTTT.

The rearrangement links TRBV5-6 to TRBJ1-6; TRBD1 agrees at 8 bases. The CDR3 has 17 amino acids. CDR1 and CDR2 from the germline V gene are SGHDT and YYEEEE. Unmatched junction bases numbered 8, after V lost 4 bases and J lost 2 bases. This CDR3 is CASSGTGSGAYNSPLHF. The CDR3 bases are TGTGCCAGCAGCGGGACAGGCTCGGGTGCCTATAATTCACCCCTCCACTTT.

This clone was seen only once. The J gene is TRBJ2-2, the V gene TRBV21-1; the tabulated D call, TRBD2, remains unverified against the DNA. TRBV21-1 has pseudogene status. This CDR3 comprises 16 residues. CDR3 protein: CASSKSREAVTGELFF. CDR3 in DNA: TGTGCCAGCAGCAAATCGAGGGAGGCAGTCACCGGGGAGCTGTTTTTT.

V is TRBV5-1 and J is TRBJ2-1; TRBD2 agrees at 8 bases. In germline, CDR1 is SGHRS, CDR2 YFSETQ. Unmatched junction bases numbered 5, after V lost 4 bases and J lost 5 bases. CDR3 length: 14 amino acids. The CDR3 loop is CASSPGTSHNEQFF. The CDR3 DNA follows: TGCGCCAGCAGCCCAGGGACTAGTCACAATGAGCAGTTCTTC.

CDR3 nucleotide sequence: TGTGCCAGCAGCTGGGGGACAGGCAATCTCAACCGCTACACCTTC. Protein: CASSWGTGNLNRYTF. The V call is TRBV7-2, the J call TRBJ1-2; TRBD1 matches 8 bases. Germline CDR1 SGHTA, CDR2 FQGNSA. The CDR3 runs to 15 residues. V trimming: 4 bases; J trimming: 9 bases; junction bases outside the gene matches: 13.

The chain links TRBV6-5 to TRBJ2-7; 7 nucleotides line up with TRBD1. CDR1 and CDR2 (germline): MNHEY, SVGAGI. Trimming at V came to 8 bases and at J to 3 bases, leaving 13 bases not matched to a gene. CDR3 length: 15 residues. CDR3 protein: CASGRQGEGLYEQYF. CDR3 coding DNA: TGTGCCAGCGGCCGACAGGGAGAAGGCCTCTACGAGCAGTACTTC.

The chain combines TRBV6-5 with TRBJ1-1; D perhaps matches TRBD1 (5 bases). Trimming removed 6 bases from V and 1 base from J, with 12 bases in between. The CDR3 is 14 amino acids. In germline, CDR1 is MNHEY, CDR2 SVGAGI. CDR3 bases: TGTGCCAGCAGCCGGACACAAAGGAACACTGAAGCTTTCTTT. Protein sequence: CASSRTQRNTEAFF.

This clone was counted only a few times. The rearrangement links TRBV10-3 to TRBJ1-5; no definite D call. The V gene lost 3 bases and the J gene lost 2 bases, with 8 bases spanning the gap. This CDR3 has 14 amino acids. Germline V gene sequence: CDR1 ENHRY, CDR2 SYGVKD. CDR3 nucleotides: TGTGCCATCAGTGACCGAGGTGGCAATCAGCCCCAGCATTTT. Translated: CAISDRGGNQPQHF.

This sequence joins TRBV6-1 and TRBJ2-1; D unresolved. This CDR3 spans 16 amino acids. V lost 2 bases and J lost 5, with 16 bases in between. Germline V gene data show CDR1 as MNHNS and CDR2 as SASEGT. CDR3 nucleotide sequence: TGTGCCAGCAGTGAATACACCCCCTGGGCGCACAATGAGCAGTTCTTC. This gives the protein CASSEYTPWAHNEQFF.

This chain joins TRBV5-1 and TRBJ2-2, with a possible D match to TRBD2 (5 bases). CDR1 SGHRS and CDR2 YFSETQ come from the germline V gene. Trimming stripped 2 bases from V and 4 bases from J, with 6 bases between. There are 13 residues in the CDR3. The CDR3 spells CASSLTSTGELFF. CDR3 DNA sequence: TGCGCCAGCAGCTTAACTAGCACCGGGGAGCTGTTTTTT. Complete variable domain (other parts from reference TRBV5-1 and TRBJ2-2): KAGVTQTPRYLIKTRGQQVTLSCSPISGHRSVSWYQQTPGQGLQFLFEYFSETQRNKGNFPGRFSGRQFSNSRSEMNVSTLELGDSALYLCASSLTSTGELFFGEGSRLTVL.

The gene calls are TRBV28 and TRBJ1-1, with 9 bases matching TRBD1. This CDR3 is built from 15 residues. With V trimmed by 5 bases and J by 3 bases, 7 bases remained unmatched. Looked up from germline, CDR1 is MDHEN and CDR2 is SYDVKM. DNA for the CDR3: TGTGCCAGCAGTCTTGGGACAGGGAGGGACACTGAAGCTTTCTTT. Translating it yields CASSLGTGRDTEAFF.

The V gene is TRBV6-5, the J gene TRBJ2-2; tentative D call: TRBD2 (5 bases). V was cut by 6 bases and J by 4 bases, with 9 bases left in between. Per the germline V gene, CDR1 is MNHEY and CDR2 is SVGAGI. The length of the CDR3 is 13 residues. CDR3 DNA: TGTGCCAGCAGCTTGGACTTCACCGGGGAGCTGTTTTTT. Protein product: CASSLDFTGELFF.

The chain recombines TRBV2 with TRBJ1-2, with D possibly matching TRBD1 (6 bases). Germline assignment: CDR1 SNHLY and CDR2 FYNNEI. The CDR3 runs to 15 residues. V was shortened by 5 bases and J by 1 base, with 14 bases between the two germline ends. The CDR3 protein is CASSTQGPNNYGYTF. CDR3 nucleotide sequence: TGTGCCAGCAGTACCCAGGGGCCAAATAACTATGGCTACACCTTC.

About this clone itself: The junction departs from the called germline gene at one end, perhaps through a read error. The chain's CDR3 is CASSLAGAQETQYF. The CDR3 DNA reads as TGTGCTAGCAGCCTAGCGGGCGCGCAAGAGACCCAGTACTTC. The rearrangement links TRBV7-7 to TRBJ2-5, with 8 nucleotides matching TRBD2. The CDR3 loop spans 14 amino acids. The germline gives CDR1 SSHAT, CDR2 FNYEAQ (reference sequence).

The CDR3 loop is CAWSVGGSNQPQHF. DNA for the CDR3: TGTGCCTGGAGTGTAGGGGGTAGCAATCAGCCCCAGCATTTT. The chain is built from TRBV30 and TRBJ1-5; weak D call: TRBD1 (6 bases). Germline assignment: CDR1 GTSNPN and CDR2 SVGIG (reference sequence). The CDR3 has 14 amino acids. Trimming took 0 bases from V and 0 from J, leaving 6 bases between them.

The V and J genes are TRBV6-5 and TRBJ2-7; D call uncertain. CDR3 length: 16 amino acids. CDR1 and CDR2 (germline): MNHEY, SVGAGI. The V end was cut by 0 bases, the J end by 1 base, with 13 bases between. The CDR3 here is CASSYSSPNLSYEQYF. The CDR3 nucleotides are TGTGCCAGCAGTTACTCGAGCCCCAACTTGTCCTACGAGCAGTACTTC.

The J gene is TRBJ2-1, the V gene TRBV6-2 or TRBV6-3; 7 bases align to TRBD2. Germline values: CDR1 MNHEY, CDR2 SVGEGT. The V and J ends lost 0 bases and 0 bases, in that order; junction bases with no gene match: 11. The CDR3 totals 19 residues. The CDR3 sequence is CASSYSGGYSGSSYNEQFF. In DNA, the CDR3 is TGTGCCAGCAGTTACTCGGGGGGGTATTCCGGGAGCTCCTACAATGAGCAGTTCTTC.

The chain uses TRBV7-8 and TRBJ2-2; D uncertain. The CDR3 has 13 residues. The germline V and J ends were trimmed by 5 bases and 2 bases, with 6 bases remaining between them. CDR1 SGHVS and CDR2 FQNEAQ come from the germline V gene. The CDR3 sequence is CASSPSNTGELFF. The CDR3 DNA follows: TGTGCCAGCAGCCCCTCTAACACCGGGGAGCTGTTTTTT.

The chain combines TRBV5-1 with TRBJ1-1; D might be TRBD1 (6 bases). V lost 4 bases and J 0 bases, leaving 10 bases between the germline ends. Germline V gene sequence: CDR1 SGHRS, CDR2 YFSETQ. The CDR3 runs to 14 residues. CDR3 bases: TGCGCCAGCAGCAGGACAGAAATGAACACTGAAGCTTTCTTT. Protein sequence: CASSRTEMNTEAFF.